These T cell receptor beta chains were read from a single sample in a study of shared clonotypes between healthy human individuals. Profiled with immunoSEQ multiplex PCR; TCRdb holds only in-frame clones, not every one. The data show approximately 110,000 clones, with approximately 70% seen just once and about 22% held by the top ten. Material for sequencing was memory CD8+ T cells sorted from blood. These receptor sequences come from a woman under 40 in good health. CDR3s include the opening cysteine and the closing phenylalanine or tryptophan. The order of the fields is D gene, clone size, J gene, V gene, CDR3 DNA, CDR3 protein. The D gene is left open where the match is weak. Clone size appears in some rows only: once, few, many, or a class for an expanded clone.

TRBD2	.	TRBJ2-1	TRBV12-5	TGTGCTAGTGGTATCCCGGGACTAGCGGGAGGGCCGGTCAATGAGCAGTTCTTC	CASGIPGLAGGPVNEQFF
TRBD1	few	TRBJ1-1	TRBV10-2	TGCGCCAGCGCGAAAGGGACAGGGATGGAGTTAGGCACTGAAGCTTTCTTT	CASAKGTGMELGTEAFF
.	many	TRBJ1-3	TRBV6-1	TGTGCCAGCAGTGAAGAACCGACAGCTGGAAACACCATATATTTT	CASSEEPTAGNTIYF
.	.	TRBJ1-1	TRBV15	TGTGCCACCAGCAGAGATCAGCATACTGAAGCTTTCTTT	CATSRDQHTEAFF
.	once	TRBJ2-3	TRBV5-4	TGTGCCAGCAGCTTGGATCATGCGGGTACGCAGTATTTT	CASSLDHAGTQYF
TRBD1	many	TRBJ1-2	TRBV5-1	TGCGCCAGCTACCCGTTCTTAGGGGGCGACTATGGCTACACCTTC	CASYPFLGGDYGYTF
TRBD2	.	TRBJ2-1	TRBV28	TGTGCCAGCAGTTTTTTTCTCCAGGCTAGCGGATACAATGAGCAGTTCTTC	CASSFFLQASGYNEQFF
TRBD2	.	TRBJ2-7	TRBV7-2	TGTGCCAGCAGCCCTAGGACTAGCGGACTCTACGAGCAGTACTTC	CASSPRTSGLYEQYF
.	.	TRBJ1-1	TRBV29-1	TGCAGCGTTGAGGAGGGGCGTAGCACTGAAGCTTTCTTT	CSVEEGRSTEAFF
TRBD2	.	TRBJ2-7	TRBV2	TGTGCCAGCGAGCCACTAGCGGAAGAACTCCACGAGCAGTACTTC	CASEPLAEELHEQYF
.	.	TRBJ2-7	TRBV27	TGTGCCAGCAGTTTTTCACAGGGCCCCTACGAGCAGTACTTC	CASSFSQGPYEQYF
.	.	TRBJ2-7	TRBV28	TGTGCCAGCAGTTTGGTAGCAGAGCAAGACTCCTACGAGCAGTACTTC	CASSLVAEQDSYEQYF
.	.	TRBJ2-7	TRBV10-1	TGCGCCAGCAGTGAGCACGGGACTGAAGAGCAGTACTTC	CASSEHGTEEQYF
TRBD1	medium-sized	TRBJ2-2	TRBV2	TGTGCCAGCAAACCGGGACAGGTTCATCCCGGGGAGCTGTTTTTT	CASKPGQVHPGELFF
TRBD1	.	TRBJ1-2	TRBV2	TGTGCCAGCAGCCGCCCTTACCTTCGACAGGGGGAGAATGGCTACACCTTC	CASSRPYLRQGENGYTF
TRBD1	.	TRBJ2-7	TRBV11-2	TGTGCCAGCAGCGCATTCCGGGACAGGGGCTACGAGCAGTACTTC	CASSAFRDRGYEQYF
TRBD1	.	TRBJ2-7	TRBV2	TGTGCCAGCAGTGATCCGGGACAGCTATACGAGCAGTACTTC	CASSDPGQLYEQYF
.	.	TRBJ2-7	TRBV5-6	TGTGCCAGCAGCGCGGGACAGCCCTACGAGCAGTACTTC	CASSAGQPYEQYF
.	.	TRBJ1-1	TRBV6-6	TGTGCCAGCAGTTACTCGCAGGTGAACACTGAAGCTTTCTTT	CASSYSQVNTEAFF
.	.	TRBJ1-4	TRBV6-1	TGTGCCAGCAGAGGAGATGGACAGAAGTTGTTTTTT	CASRGDGQKLFF
.	.	TRBJ2-5	TRBV5-6	TGTGCCAGCAGCTTTGTCAGGGACGCGTGGCGGGTACAAGAGACCCAGTACTTC	CASSFVRDAWRVQETQYF
TRBD1	once	TRBJ2-3	TRBV11-2	TGTGCCAGCAGCACCCTCACAGGGGCTCGAGGCACAGATACGCAGTATTTT	CASSTLTGARGTDTQYF
TRBD2	.	TRBJ2-7	TRBV5-5	TGTGCCAGCAAACCGGGACTAGCGCTCGAGCAGTACTTC	CASKPGLALEQYF
TRBD1	.	TRBJ2-7	TRBV27	TGTGCCAGCAGTTTAGGACAGGGTCTCGAGCAGTACTTC	CASSLGQGLEQYF
.	.	TRBJ1-1	TRBV10-2	TGCGCCAGCAGTGCAGGTCCCGGAACTGAAGCTTTCTTT	CASSAGPGTEAFF
.	.	TRBJ2-3	TRBV9	TGTGCCAGCAGCGCCGGCGGAGGATCTATCCCAGATACGCAGTATTTT	CASSAGGGSIPDTQYF
.	.	TRBJ1-4	TRBV5-4	TGTGCCAGCAGCTTGGTCGGGGTTAATGAAAAACTGTTTTTT	CASSLVGVNEKLFF
.	.	TRBJ2-1	TRBV7-6	TGTGCCAGCAGCCCCCGGAGGAGCTCGGGGAATGAGCAGTTCTTC	CASSPRRSSGNEQFF
.	.	TRBJ1-3	TRBV19	TGTGCCAGTAGTATGAGGGCCTCTGGAAACACCATATATTTT	CASSMRASGNTIYF
TRBD2	few	TRBJ2-5	TRBV27	TGTGCCAGCAGTTCGGGACTAGAAGAGACCCAGTACTTC	CASSSGLEETQYF
.	.	TRBJ1-2	TRBV11-2	TGTGCCAGCAGCTTAGGTTCTGGCTACACCTTC	CASSLGSGYTF
TRBD1	.	TRBJ2-7	TRBV5-6	TGTGCCAGCAGCGCCGGACAGGGGATGGTATCCTACGAGCAGTACTTC	CASSAGQGMVSYEQYF
TRBD2	many	TRBJ2-2	TRBV27	TGTGCCAGCAGTTTTGTTGGCGCTGCTAGCGGGAGTTTCTGGGAGCTGTTTTTT	CASSFVGAASGSFWELFF
.	many	TRBJ2-1	TRBV7-3	TGTGCCAGCAGCCGAATTCCGGGGGCCGGGGAGCAGTTCTTC	CASSRIPGAGEQFF
.	.	TRBJ1-1	TRBV14	TGTGCCAGCAGCCCGTATGGCAGGGACACTGAAGCTTTCTTT	CASSPYGRDTEAFF
.	.	TRBJ2-5	TRBV5-4	TGTGCCAGCAGCACCCGGGACTTAGAAGAGACCCAGTACTTC	CASSTRDLEETQYF
.	.	TRBJ2-7	TRBV7-9	TGTGCCAGCAGCGGCAGTGCTCTCTCCTACGAGCAGTACTTC	CASSGSALSYEQYF
.	.	TRBJ2-3	TRBV15	TGTGCCACCAGCAGAGATTTTGGCTATACGCAGTATTTT	CATSRDFGYTQYF
.	.	TRBJ1-2	TRBV7-3	TGTGCCAGCAGCCCAAAACGAGGCAACTATGGCTACACCTTC	CASSPKRGNYGYTF
.	.	TRBJ1-5	TRBV6-5	TGTGCCAGCAGGAAGAGGCAGCCCCAGCATTTT	CASRKRQPQHF
TRBD2	.	TRBJ2-3	TRBV11-2	TGTGCCAGCAGTGCGGGAGGTGAGATAGGCACAGATACGCAGTATTTT	CASSAGGEIGTDTQYF
.	few	TRBJ2-7	TRBV27	TGTGCCAGCAGTTTGGGTGCGAGCGCCTACGAGCAGTACTTC	CASSLGASAYEQYF
.	.	TRBJ1-2	TRBV19	TGTGCCAGTAGTATCCCCAGCAGGGGAGGATATGGCTACACCTTC	CASSIPSRGGYGYTF
.	many	TRBJ2-7	TRBV6-5	TGTGCCAGCAGTTACTCGGGACCATACTCCTACGAGCAGTACTTC	CASSYSGPYSYEQYF
TRBD1	.	TRBJ1-5	TRBV28	TGTGCCAGCAGTCACGGGACAGTTCAGCCCCAGCATTTT	CASSHGTVQPQHF
.	few	TRBJ2-1	TRBV25-1	TGTGCCAGCAGCCACCACGGGCCGGCGGATGAGCAGTTCTTC	CASSHHGPADEQFF
TRBD2	few	TRBJ2-1	TRBV25-1	TGTGCCAGCGGAAAAGCTGGGGGGGAGGGAGCCAATGAGCAGTTCTTC	CASGKAGGEGANEQFF
.	.	TRBJ2-7	TRBV20-1	TGCAGTGGAGCATTTCGCTACGAGCAGTACTTC	CSGAFRYEQYF
.	few	TRBJ2-3	TRBV5-1	TGCGCCAGCAGCTTGGCGGGCCAGACCACAGATACGCAGTATTTT	CASSLAGQTTDTQYF
TRBD1	.	TRBJ1-5	TRBV6-6	TGTGCCAGCACCAGGACAGGGCTTGGCAATCAGCCCCAGCATTTT	CASTRTGLGNQPQHF
TRBD1	.	TRBJ2-1	TRBV6-5	TGTGCCACAGGGGGATTTTACAATGAGCAGTTCTTC	CATGGFYNEQFF
.	.	TRBJ2-1	TRBV4-1	TGCGCCAGCAGCCAAGTTTTCGACCCATACAATGAGCAGTTCTTC	CASSQVFDPYNEQFF
.	once	TRBJ2-1	TRBV6-4	TGTGCCAGCAGTGACGAGGGGGGCGATTACAATGAGCAGTTCTTC	CASSDEGGDYNEQFF
.	.	TRBJ2-2	TRBV6-4	TGTGCCAGCAGCCCCGGGACGAGAAACACCGGGGAGCTGTTTTTT	CASSPGTRNTGELFF
.	once	TRBJ2-2	TRBV6-4	TGTGCCAGCAGTGACAGGGCGGGAATGGACACCGGGGAGCTGTTTTTT	CASSDRAGMDTGELFF